The 3 T cell receptor beta chains below were found in one sample sequenced in a study of T cell repertoires in cytomegalovirus infection. TCRdb reprocessed the reads with MiXCR, giving one entry per CDR3 protein. The table includes roughly 300,000 distinct CDR3 sequences, 20% to 30% detected once. Input material: PBMCs. Every receptor here comes from a human donor in good health (CMV status not recorded). Some clones in this sample may be carry-over from other donors' samples.

As regards this clonotype: Possible read error: a much larger clone is one base away. The J gene is TRBJ1-5, the V gene TRBV7-2, with 12 positions matching TRBD1. With V trimmed by 2 bases and J by 7 bases, 6 bases remained unmatched. This CDR3 spans 16 amino acids. Germline CDR1 and CDR2: SGHTA and FQGNSA. The CDR3 DNA is TGTGCCAGCAGCTTATGGGACAGGGGGCAGGGGCAGCCCCAGCATTTT. Amino acid sequence: CASSLWDRGQGQPQHF.

The chain uses TRBV7-3 and TRBJ2-2; 10 nucleotides match TRBD2. This CDR3 comprises 19 residues. Germline V gene sequence: CDR1 SGHTA, CDR2 FQGTGA. V lost 5 bases to trimming and J lost 4 bases; unmatched junction nucleotides: 16. The CDR3 is CASSEKPGGLAGATGELFF. CDR3 in DNA: TGTGCCAGCAGCGAAAAGCCCGGGGGGCTAGCGGGGGCCACCGGGGAGCTGTTTTTT.

The DNA of the CDR3 is TGTGCCAGCAGCCCCCATTCCCCTGGGCAGTACTTC. Its translation is CASSPHSPGQYF. The chain employs TRBV28 and TRBJ2-7; D not resolved. The V gene's germline CDR1 is MDHEN and CDR2 SYDVKM. This CDR3 contains 12 residues. V was trimmed by 6 bases and J by 9 bases, leaving 15 bases between them.